These 6 T cell receptor beta chains share one sample of origin, sequenced in a study of OX40 agonist ivuxolimab in advanced cancers. TCRdb keeps only in-frame clones here, not all; method: immunoSEQ multiplex PCR. The sample lists just over 80,000 clones, around nine tenths seen once, with 0.6% to 0.85% in the top ten. Sequenced material: CD4+ or CD8+ T cells sorted from blood, taken in a trial of the OX40 agonist ivuxolimab. The receptors stem from an adult with an advanced solid tumor such as melanoma, head and neck, liver or kidney cancer.

J is TRBJ1-5 and V is TRBV6-6; D remains ambiguous. Germline V gene lookup returns CDR1 MNHNY and CDR2 SVGAGI (reference sequence). The CDR3 sequence is 12 residues long. Trimming removed 5 bases from V and 8 bases from J, with 10 bases in between. The CDR3 DNA is TGTGCCAGCAGTACAAATATGGAGCCCCAGCATTTT. Translated: CASSTNMEPQHF.

V usage is TRBV7-2 and J usage is TRBJ1-2; D is perhaps TRBD1 (6 bases). V lost 6 bases, J lost 4 bases, and 18 bases lay in between. CDR1 is SGHTA, CDR2 FQGNSA, per germline. The length of the CDR3 is 15 residues. CDR3 nucleotide sequence: TGTGCCAGCAGTACTGTGGGGGGGCGCACCTATGGCTACACCTTC. Its protein is CASSTVGGRTYGYTF.

This chain links TRBV27 with TRBJ2-7, with 7 bases matching TRBD2. The CDR3 has 17 residues. V shed 5 bases, J shed 0 bases, and the junction held 13 bases outside the gene matches. The V gene's germline CDR1 is MNHEY and CDR2 SMNVEV (reference sequence). The CDR3 here is CASSPRWGGVGSYEQYF. CDR3 nucleotides: TGTGCCAGCAGTCCTCGGTGGGGGGGGGTGGGCTCCTACGAGCAGTACTTC.

The chain employs TRBV12-5 and TRBJ2-1; 8 bases align to TRBD2. Trimming removed 0 bases from V and 8 bases from J; junction bases left unmatched: 9. The CDR3 contains 16 residues. CDR1 is LGHNT and CDR2 is FRNRAP in the germline V gene. The CDR3 sequence is CASGLVLGLRGDEQFF. CDR3 coding DNA: TGTGCTAGTGGTTTGGTACTTGGACTGCGGGGGGATGAGCAGTTCTTC.

The rearrangement joins TRBV7-2 to TRBJ2-1; 9 positions agree with TRBD2. This CDR3 is 17 amino acids long. V lost 3 bases to trimming and J lost 8 bases; unmatched junction nucleotides: 14. The V gene's germline CDR1 is SGHTA and CDR2 FQGNSA. The CDR3 coding sequence is TGTGCCAGCAGCTTCCAGTCAGCTAGCGGGGCAGGGCATGAGCAGTTCTTC. This translates into CASSFQSASGAGHEQFF.

V is TRBV19 and J is TRBJ1-5, with TRBD1 matching over 8 bases. V trimming: 10 bases; J trimming: 4 bases; junction bases outside the gene matches: 9. This CDR3 comprises 14 residues. Germline loops: CDR1 LNHDA, CDR2 SQIVND (reference sequence). The CDR3 DNA is TGTGCCAAACTAGACAGGGGAGCGAATCAGCCCCAGCATTTT. Protein: CAKLDRGANQPQHF.